What follows is one T cell receptor (beta chain) and its context. This sample is part of a study of blood T cell repertoires in COVID-19. Study-level background: Sites across the United States, Italy and Spain contributed samples from acute and convalescent COVID-19. PBMCs, B-cell-depleted T cells, or T cells provided the cDNA or gDNA that made up the material.

As originally analysed: Estimation of nucleated cell counts relied on the amplification of reference gene primers. Sequencing was performed with immunoSEQ multiplex PCR; in TCRdb, only in-frame clones are kept and a portion is missing. The V and J calls and clone size come from that table; D and trimming were worked out from the DNA. There are some 250,000 clones in the sample; approximately 80% occur only once, and 3.4% lies in the top ten. Germline V gene lookup returns CDR1 LNHNV and CDR2 YYDKDF (reference sequence). CDR3 size: 14 residues. V was pared by 2 bases and J by 6 bases, with 10 bases between.

This clonotype was sampled from a woman between 18 and 29 years old with acute or convalescent COVID-19. Sequencing was done on a sample of peripheral blood. V is TRBV15 and J is TRBJ2-2, with a possible D match to TRBD2 (6 bases). The chain's CDR3 is CATSRRPSAGELFF. The CDR3 region has the DNA TGTGCCACCAGCAGACGACCTAGCGCCGGGGAGCTGTTTTTT.